A single sample gave rise to the 14 T cell receptor beta chains below, sequenced in a study of blood T cell repertoires in COVID-19. The table came from immunoSEQ multiplex PCR; TCRdb's copy has only in-frame clones and leaves some out. The sample yields fewer than 150,000 clones, more than 75% seen once. Sequencing was performed on peripheral blood. The receptors were gathered from a woman in her fifties or sixties who had recovered from COVID-19.

The chain combines TRBV5-5 with TRBJ2-1; TRBD1 is a possible D gene (5 bases). CDR3 length: 14 amino acids. The germline V and J ends were trimmed by 9 bases and 0 bases, with 13 bases remaining between them. Per the germline V gene, CDR1 is SGHKS and CDR2 is YYEKEE (reference sequence). The CDR3 bases are TGTGCCACCCGACAGTTAAGCTCCTACAATGAGCAGTTCTTC. Its protein product is CATRQLSSYNEQFF.

This sequence joins TRBV5-1 and TRBJ2-3; TRBD1 aligns across 7 bases. Unmatched junction bases numbered 5, after V lost 2 bases and J lost 2 bases. Per the germline V gene, CDR1 is SGHRS and CDR2 is YFSETQ. This CDR3 has 15 amino acids. The CDR3 bases are TGCGCCAGCAGCTTCCAGGGACAGACCACAGATACGCAGTATTTT. It encodes CASSFQGQTTDTQYF.

This clone has just one count. This chain connects TRBV4-3 to TRBJ1-2, with D uncertain. The CDR3 consists of 15 residues. The V gene lost 0 bases and the J gene lost 4 bases, with 12 bases spanning the gap. Germline V CDR1 and CDR2: LGHNA, YSLEER. CDR3 bases: TGCGCCAGCAGCCAAGATTTCGGGGTCCCCTATGGCTACACCTTC. It encodes CASSQDFGVPYGYTF.

The CDR3 loop reads CASPAERGVREDTQYF. In nucleotides, the CDR3 is TGTGCCAGCCCAGCGGAGCGGGGGGTCCGCGAAGATACGCAGTATTTT. The chain carries TRBV2 and TRBJ2-3, with 9 bases matching TRBD2. J gave up 5 bases and V 8 bases, and 14 bases lay outside the gene matches. From germline, CDR1 is SNHLY and CDR2 FYNNEI. This CDR3 is 16 amino acids long.

In nucleotides, the CDR3 is TGTGCCAGCAGCTGGGACCCAAGGGGGTATGGCTACACCTTC. Translated, it gives CASSWDPRGYGYTF. J is TRBJ1-2 and V is TRBV6-6, with D maybe TRBD1 (6 bases). V gave up 6 bases and J gave up 5 bases, with 16 bases separating them. This CDR3 spans 14 amino acids. From germline, CDR1 is MNHNY and CDR2 SVGAGI (reference sequence).

The chain combines TRBV11-3 with TRBJ2-2, with 7 nucleotides matching TRBD2. The CDR3 spans 16 residues. Germline CDR1 reads SGHNT; CDR2 reads YENEEA. Unmatched junction bases numbered 10, after V lost 5 bases and J lost 4 bases. CDR3 sequence reads: CASSPRGVTGTGELFF. The DNA for the CDR3 is TGTGCCAGCAGCCCTCGGGGGGTAACAGGCACCGGGGAGCTGTTTTTT.

The rearrangement joins TRBV24-1 to TRBJ2-1, with TRBD2 as a possible D gene (7 bases). Trimming pared 6 bases from V and 5 bases from J, leaving 19 bases between. Per germline, CDR1 KGHDR and CDR2 SFDVKD. CDR3 length: 16 amino acids. This CDR3 is CATSHSGGQLNNEQFF. CDR3 nucleotide sequence: TGTGCCACCAGTCATTCGGGGGGCCAATTGAACAATGAGCAGTTCTTC.

The chain combines TRBV3-1 (or the pseudogene TRBV3-2) with TRBJ2-3; 12 positions match TRBD2. The length of the CDR3 is 15 residues. The germline gives CDR1 LGHDT, CDR2 YNNKEL (reference sequence). J was trimmed by 8 bases and V by 6 bases; bases with no gene match: 9. CDR3 bases: TGTGCCAGCAGTTTTGGACTAGCGGGGCCGGGTACGCAGTATTTT. The encoded protein is CASSFGLAGPGTQYF.

The chain employs TRBV3-1 (or the pseudogene TRBV3-2) and TRBJ2-2; a weak D match, TRBD2 (5 bases). The CDR3 spans 15 residues. Trimming shortened V by 5 bases and J by 4 bases, and 14 bases separated the two germline ends. CDR1 is LGHDT and CDR2 is YNNKEL in the germline V gene (reference sequence). The CDR3 spells CASSLTRGITGELFF. The CDR3 nucleotides read TGTGCCAGCAGCTTAACACGGGGAATCACCGGGGAGCTGTTTTTT.

The chain is built from TRBV2 and TRBJ2-7; TRBD2 matches 7 bases. This CDR3 spans 15 amino acids. The germline V gene has CDR1 SNHLY and CDR2 FYNNEI. Losses at the gene ends were 5 bases for V and 5 bases for J; bases not matched to a gene: 12. The CDR3 sequence is CASSKEAAGVDEQYF. The CDR3, as DNA: TGTGCCAGCAGTAAAGAGGCGGCGGGAGTAGACGAGCAGTACTTC.

The V call is TRBV27, the J call TRBJ2-5; tentatively, D is TRBD1 (6 bases). The CDR3 spans 14 residues. CDR1 is MNHEY, CDR2 SMNVEV, per germline (reference sequence). Trimming pared 9 bases from V and 4 bases from J, leaving 18 bases between. CDR3 nucleotide sequence: TGTGCCAGTTCCGGGCAGGGGATGTTAGAGACCCAGTACTTC. Translating gives CASSGQGMLETQYF.

The chain joins TRBV7-6 to TRBJ2-2, with D possibly being TRBD1 (6 bases). The CDR3 spans 15 residues. CDR1 and CDR2 (germline): SGHVS, FNYEAQ. V shed 5 bases and J shed 1 base, with 11 bases lying between them. This chain's CDR3 is CASSTGTMNTGELFF. Here the CDR3 DNA reads TGTGCCAGCAGCACCGGGACAATGAACACCGGGGAGCTGTTTTTT. Full variable domain (outside the CDR3, taken from reference TRBV7-6 and TRBJ2-2): GAGVSQSPRYKVTKRGQDVALRCDPISGHVSLYWYRQALGQGPEFLTYFNYEAQQDKSGLPNDRFSAERPEGSISTLTIQRTEQRDSAMYRCASSTGTMNTGELFFGEGSRLTVL.

This chain joins TRBV12-5 and TRBJ1-5; D call uncertain. The germline CDR1 and CDR2 sequences are LGHNT and FRNRAP. This CDR3 has 19 amino acids. Between the trimmed V and J ends, which lost 1 base and 2 bases, there was a span of 21 bases. In nucleotides, the CDR3 is TGTGCTAGTGGTTTGGGTGGTAGCGAGGATGTTGGAGGCAATCAGCCCCAGCATTTT. It translates to CASGLGGSEDVGGNQPQHF. The full variable domain, in which reference TRBV12-5 and TRBJ1-5 provide the parts outside the CDR3, is DARVTQTPRHKVTEMGQEVTMRCQPILGHNTVFWYRQTMMQGLELLAYFRNRAPLDDSGMPKDRFSAEMPDATLATLKIQPSEPRDSAVYFCASGLGGSEDVGGNQPQHFGDGTRLSIL.

The chain carries TRBV4-2 and TRBJ2-2; TRBD2 aligns across 7 bases. Germline-derived CDR1 and CDR2 are LGHNA and YNFKEQ. This CDR3 is 19 amino acids long. The trim removed 2 bases at V and 0 bases at J, leaving 12 bases unmatched. CDR3: CASSQYAPGGSPNTGELFF. The DNA of the CDR3 is TGTGCCAGCAGCCAATACGCCCCTGGCGGGAGCCCGAACACCGGGGAGCTGTTTTTT.